This TCR beta chain appears in the sequencing data of a study of CD8 T cells in ankylosing spondylitis. Whole-study results and caveats: Clones that were linked to disease were CD8+ and were relatively rare in peripheral blood. Enrichment of disease-linked clones was reportedly significant in matched ankylosing spondylitis synovial fluid.

TCRdb used MiXCR to reprocess the 5' RACE reads, holding one entry per CDR3 protein. Of under 150,000 distinct CDR3 sequences listed, roughly 15% are singletons. This clonotype was recorded many times. Its antigen is not known. Germline CDR1 is MDHEN and CDR2 is SYDVKM. The ends were cut back, 1 base at V and 10 bases at J, with 13 bases in the middle. CDR3 length equals 13 residues. The chain joins TRBV28 to TRBJ1-1; no firm D call. Sequences were obtained from blood, either unsorted or a sorted T cell fraction (not recorded which). This sequence was found in a female donor with ankylosing spondylitis or in good health (not recorded which). The DNA for the CDR3 is TGTGCCAGCAGTTTATCGGGCAGTCTCCGAGCTTTCTTT. Amino acids: CASSLSGSLRAFF.